The source of this T cell receptor beta chain is a study of T cell changes during pregnancy in multiple sclerosis (dated by TCRdb to the late 2010s). In terms of the full investigation: Changes in the T cell repertoire over the course of pregnancy were examined in this study in women with multiple sclerosis.

Preparation of the library involved the immunoSEQ multiplex PCR assay. TCRdb provides this immuneACCESS table in a form limited to in-frame rearrangements. Some clones are lacking; in checked studies, under half of them reflect an unresolved V gene, and why the rest are absent is not known. The sample yields about 39,000 clones; less than 95% were counted once. The top ten constitute about 1.8% of the sample. Turning to this clone: The antigen it binds to is not known. No base qualities exist here, and no much larger clone lies one base off it.

The CDR3, cysteine through phenylalanine, is 19 amino acids long. Of the read, only the CDR3 DNA is kept; its 57 bases are in frame from base 1. Compared with germline, V lacks 0 bases and J lacks 2 bases; bases without a gene match: 6. Reading the germline V gene gives CDR1 SGHRS and CDR2 YFSETQ. The material was peripheral blood, obtained in the third trimester of pregnancy. This receptor chain uses TRBV5-1 and TRBJ2-3, with 16 bases aligning to TRBD2. The sequence was collected from a female donor with multiple sclerosis, enrolled in a pregnancy study. The CDR3 sequence is CASSLEGLAGGSLTDTQYF. At the DNA level, the sequence is TGCGCCAGCAGCTTGGAGGGACTAGCGGGAGGGTCCCTCACAGATACGCAGTATTTT.